The present T cell receptor beta chain was sequenced within a study of resident and recirculating memory T cells in vitiligo. Study-level findings and limits: Clonality differed among vitiligo lesions, with no unique dominant clone.

The CDR3 length is 18 residues. V shed 1 base, J shed 4 bases, and the junction held 14 bases outside the gene matches. Germline V gene lookup returns CDR1 SEHNR and CDR2 FQNEAQ (reference sequence). The data were produced by immunoSEQ multiplex PCR, yet TCRdb's version contains in-frame clones alone and is incomplete. The sample shows about 45,000 clones, 85% to 95% of them seen only once. A remark on this clone: Its target is unknown.

This TCR derives from a male donor with vitiligo. The V and J genes are TRBV7-9 and TRBJ1-2; TRBD1 aligns across 8 bases. Sequenced input: blood. CDR3 in amino acids: CASSLGRDRGLPPYGYTF. CDR3 DNA: TGTGCCAGCAGCTTAGGGCGAGACAGGGGACTCCCCCCCTATGGCTACACCTTC.